This entry lists 2 T cell receptor beta chains sequenced from one sample in a study of T cell changes during pregnancy in multiple sclerosis. The method was immunoSEQ multiplex PCR; TCRdb's version includes in-frame clones alone and lacks a portion of them. Here the sample spans around 57,000 clones, 80% to 90% being singletons. The specimen was peripheral blood, collected in the first trimester of pregnancy. The receptors shown here come from a female donor in good health, enrolled as a control in a pregnancy study.

In its sample, this clone was seen a few times. The chain joins TRBV2 to TRBJ1-5; weak D call: TRBD1 (5 bases). Germline loops: CDR1 SNHLY, CDR2 FYNNEI. V lost 4 bases, J lost 0 bases, and 13 bases lay in between. This CDR3 is 16 amino acids long. The CDR3: CASSVLETVSNQPQHF. In DNA form, the CDR3 reads TGTGCCAGCAGTGTACTCGAGACAGTTAGCAATCAGCCCCAGCATTTT. Looking up the rest from reference TRBV2 and TRBJ1-5 gives the full variable domain: EPEVTQTPSHQVTQMGQEVILRCVPISNHLYFYWYRQILGQKVEFLVSFYNNEISEKSEIFDDQFSVERPDGSNFTLKIRSTKLEDSAMYFCASSVLETVSNQPQHFGDGTRLSIL.

The chain uses TRBV15 and TRBJ1-3; D is perhaps TRBD1 (6 bases). Germline V gives CDR1 LNHNV, CDR2 YYDKDF (reference sequence). This CDR3 has 16 amino acids. The V end lost 1 base, the J end lost 4 bases, and 14 bases lay between the germline ends. CDR3 region: CATSRATGTVGNTIYF. In DNA form, the CDR3 reads TGTGCCACCAGCAGAGCAACAGGGACGGTAGGAAACACCATATATTTT.